This T cell receptor beta chain comes out of a study of regulatory and conventional T cells in RAG deficiency. Germline V lookup: CDR1 SGHNT, CDR2 YYREEE (reference sequence). CDR3 length equals 15 residues. Trimming shortened V by 5 bases and J by 7 bases, and 21 bases separated the two germline ends. Conventional CD4+ T cells were sorted from blood as CD25-low CD127-high cells. Data came from immunoSEQ multiplex PCR; TCRdb stores just in-frame clones and leaves some out. The sample yields roughly 35,000 clones, 76% seen once. Study-wide results and caveats: In Omenn syndrome, Treg and Tconv repertoires overlapped >90%. Sorted Omenn CD25-high CD127-low cells may not be bona fide Tregs.

Turning to this clone: Its antigen is currently unknown.

The same specimen was also included in a second study, on regulatory T cells. Per that study: The primer mix had 52 TRBV and 13 TRBJ primers. In patients, unique TRB V-J pairs were restricted and V/J usage skewed, especially in Tregs.

The sequenced sample was CD4+ effector T cells sorted from blood. The sequence was obtained from a human donor in good health. The chain joins TRBV5-4 to TRBJ1-2; the D gene is possibly TRBD1 (5 bases). CDR3 DNA sequence: TGTGCCAGCAGAGATCCGGGACCCCCGAATATTGGCTACACCTTC. As protein: CASRDPGPPNIGYTF.